This entry lists 18 T cell receptor beta chains sequenced from one sample in a study of blood T cell repertoires in COVID-19. The protocol was immunoSEQ multiplex PCR, while the TCRdb copy is restricted to in-frame clones and leaves out a portion. The sample has roughly 160,000 clones; approximately 85% are singletons. The sequencing input was peripheral blood. These receptors all stem from a woman aged 55-69 years with COVID-19, enrolled during active disease.

V usage is TRBV5-6 and J usage is TRBJ2-1; maybe TRBD1 (6 bases). Germline lookup yields CDR1 SGHDT and CDR2 YYEEEE. V was trimmed by 4 bases and J by 8 bases, leaving 19 bases between them. The CDR3 has 15 residues. The CDR3 DNA sequence: TGTGCCAGCAGCCCTCCGGGACAAAGGGGCCATGAGCAGTTCTTC. Its protein product is CASSPPGQRGHEQFF.

The chain joins TRBV6-1 to TRBJ1-4; no clear D. Germline V CDR1 and CDR2: MNHNS, SASEGT. V was shortened by 2 bases and J by 5 bases, with 12 bases between the two germline ends. This CDR3 contains 15 residues. The CDR3 DNA follows: TGTGCCAGCAGTGAAAACAGACCGAGAAATGAAAAACTGTTTTTT. Encoded protein: CASSENRPRNEKLFF.

The chain couples TRBV12-3 or TRBV12-4 to TRBJ2-1; no reliable D call. CDR3 length: 11 amino acids. Trimming removed 2 bases at V and 10 bases at J, with 6 bases between. CDR3 bases: TGTGCCAGCAGTTTAACAGCCGAGCAGTTCTTC. Translating it yields CASSLTAEQFF.

This clone was seen just once. The chain couples TRBV2 to TRBJ2-2; TRBD1 matches 7 bases. The CDR3 is 17 residues long. The ends lost 2 bases at V and 2 bases at J; junction bases unmatched: 8. The V gene's germline CDR1 is SNHLY and CDR2 FYNNEI. The CDR3 protein is CASSELDWDSNTGELFF. DNA of the CDR3: TGTGCCAGCAGTGAATTAGACTGGGACAGCAACACCGGGGAGCTGTTTTTT.

The chain carries TRBV4-3 and TRBJ2-4, with D possibly matching TRBD2 (5 bases). CDR3 size: 18 residues. Trimming removed 0 bases at V and 6 bases at J, with 21 bases between. The germline V gene has CDR1 LGHNA and CDR2 YSLEER. The CDR3 loop is CASSQDPRFEGRRNIQYF. The DNA of the CDR3 is TGCGCCAGCAGCCAAGATCCTCGATTTGAGGGTAGAAGAAACATTCAGTACTTC.

This chain connects TRBV3-1 (or the pseudogene TRBV3-2) to TRBJ1-1; D is unresolved. The CDR3 is made up of 12 amino acids. With 9 bases removed from V and 2 bases from J, the gap between germline ends came to 10 bases. Germline V CDR1 and CDR2: LGHDT, YNNKEL (reference sequence). CDR3 in DNA: TGTGCCAGTAATCGGGGAAACACTGAAGCTTTCTTT. It codes for CASNRGNTEAFF.

The CDR3 spells CSVEHRGTNYGYTF. Here the CDR3 DNA reads TGCAGCGTTGAACACAGGGGGACTAACTATGGCTACACCTTC. The rearrangement links TRBV29-1 to TRBJ1-2; 8 nucleotides agree with TRBD1. The CDR3 length is 14 residues. V lost 2 bases, J lost 0 bases, and 2 bases stayed unmatched. CDR1 and CDR2 from the germline V gene are SQVTM and ANQGSEA.

This chain uses TRBV5-4 with TRBJ2-3, with TRBD1 matching over 11 bases. Germline values: CDR1 SGHNT, CDR2 YYREEE (reference sequence). The CDR3 is 15 amino acids. With 8 bases clipped from V and 3 bases from J, the junction kept 8 bases outside the gene matches. CDR3 DNA: TGTGCCAGTAAAAATCGGGACAGGGGGACAGATACGCAGTATTTT. Amino acid sequence: CASKNRDRGTDTQYF.

This clone was picked up a small number of times. This chain uses TRBV2 with TRBJ2-1; 10 bases match TRBD1. V dropped 3 bases and J dropped 6; count of bases not matched to a gene: 5. Germline V lookup: CDR1 SNHLY, CDR2 FYNNEI. The CDR3 loop spans 15 amino acids. CDR3 in amino acids: CASSETGGGLNEQFF. DNA of the CDR3: TGTGCCAGCAGTGAGACAGGGGGCGGTCTCAATGAGCAGTTCTTC.

The chain combines TRBV13 with TRBJ2-2, with TRBD1 matching over 7 bases. The CDR3 covers 20 residues. V was clipped by 1 base and J by 4 bases; unmatched bases: 18. Per the germline V gene, CDR1 is PRHDT and CDR2 is FYEKMQ (reference sequence). The CDR3 DNA is TGTGCCAGCAGCTTAGCGGAGAGAAGACAGGGAATTGGGATCACCGGGGAGCTGTTTTTT. Translation gives CASSLAERRQGIGITGELFF.

The rearrangement joins TRBV6-1 to TRBJ1-4; 7 bases map to TRBD1. The germline V gene encodes CDR1 MNHNS and CDR2 SASEGT. The CDR3 has 17 residues. Trimming removed 4 bases from V and 0 bases from J; junction bases left unmatched: 8. CDR3 DNA: TGTGCCAGCAGTGCCTCAGGGGGGTCTGCAACTAATGAAAAACTGTTTTTT. Its translation is CASSASGGSATNEKLFF.

Here the CDR3 DNA reads TGCGCCAGCAGCCAAGGCTGGGGAGGGGGCACAGATACGCAGTATTTT. Protein sequence: CASSQGWGGGTDTQYF. This rearrangement joins TRBV4-1 to TRBJ2-3; 7 bases are shared with TRBD2. The V and J ends lost 1 base and 1 base, in that order; junction bases with no gene match: 5. The germline CDR1 and CDR2 sequences are MGHRA and YSYEKL. The CDR3 extends over 16 amino acids.

This rearrangement joins TRBV12-5 to TRBJ2-3, with TRBD1 as a possible D gene (6 bases). This CDR3 has 14 amino acids. V lost 1 base and J 2 bases, leaving 7 bases between the germline ends. CDR1 and CDR2 (germline): LGHNT, FRNRAP. CDR3 coding DNA: TGTGCTAGTGGTTTGGACAGGGTCACAGATACGCAGTATTTT. This sequence encodes CASGLDRVTDTQYF.

The chain uses TRBV28 and TRBJ1-1; TRBD1 is a possible D gene (5 bases). Trimming shortened V by 3 bases and J by 3 bases, and 11 bases separated the two germline ends. The CDR3 is 14 amino acids. Germline assignment: CDR1 MDHEN and CDR2 SYDVKM. The CDR3 DNA follows: TGTGCCAGCAGTTTCGCCGGGACTTACACTGAAGCTTTCTTT. It specifies CASSFAGTYTEAFF.

The chain joins TRBV27 to TRBJ2-1; TRBD1 matches at 9 bases. The ends lost 4 bases at V and 8 bases at J; junction bases unmatched: 6. CDR3 length: 14 amino acids. CDR1 and CDR2 from the germline V gene are MNHEY and SMNVEV (reference sequence). The CDR3 spells CASSYRGRSYEQFF. In DNA form, the CDR3 reads TGTGCCAGCAGTTACAGGGGGCGAAGCTATGAGCAGTTCTTC.

This clone was picked up a small number of times. The J gene is TRBJ2-1, the V gene TRBV6-5, with 12 bases aligning to TRBD2. The CDR3 consists of 15 residues. The germline CDR1 and CDR2 sequences are MNHEY and SVGAGI. V shed 7 bases, J shed 9 bases, and the junction held 10 bases outside the gene matches. The CDR3 loop is CASTLTSGGSSEQFF. CDR3 in DNA: TGTGCCAGCACCCTAACTAGCGGGGGGTCGAGTGAGCAGTTCTTC.

The chain carries TRBV19 and TRBJ2-7, with TRBD1 matching 9 bases. The CDR3 totals 15 residues. V shed 5 bases and J 3 bases; nucleotides not matched to a gene: 8. Germline loops: CDR1 LNHDA, CDR2 SQIVND (reference sequence). The DNA of the CDR3 is TGTGCCAGTAGTCCTGGACAGGGGACAAGCTACGAGCAGTACTTC. Translated, it gives CASSPGQGTSYEQYF.

The V call is TRBV6-6, the J call TRBJ1-1, with 9 bases fitting TRBD1. The V gene end was trimmed by 6 bases and the J gene end by 6 bases; junction bases not matched to a gene: 8. CDR3 length: 14 amino acids. The germline gives CDR1 MNHNY, CDR2 SVGAGI (reference sequence). Here the CDR3 DNA reads TGTGCCAGCAGAGACACGGGACAGGGCCCTGAAGCTTTCTTT. It encodes CASRDTGQGPEAFF.